A selection of T cell receptor beta chains follows, all from one sample in a study of T cells in Graves' hyperthyroidism and ophthalmopathy. A single record per CDR3 protein comes from TCRdb applying MiXCR to the multiplex PCR reads. The repertoire has about 360,000 distinct CDR3 sequences, 13% of them found once; the top ten carry 9.2%. Material: blood. The receptors come from a woman aged 18-29 years with Graves' hyperthyroidism. Both conserved end residues are part of each CDR3.

V gene	J gene	CDR3 protein
TRBV20-1	TRBJ2-3	CSARDSLNPFTDTQYF
TRBV9	TRBJ1-2	CASSVGTFYGYTF
TRBV5-6	TRBJ2-1	CASSLNLHPGNEQFF
TRBV9	TRBJ2-7	CASSPSAGGVADEQYF
TRBV6-1	TRBJ2-5	CASSFGNSQETQYF
TRBV7-8	TRBJ1-3	CASSFHHGSGNTIYF
TRBV7-8	TRBJ2-2	CASSYPSTGELFF
TRBV5-1	TRBJ1-5	CASSLGDSYSNQPQHF
TRBV20-1	TRBJ2-5	CSARGRIPGTKGQETQYF
TRBV10-3	TRBJ1-2	CAISEGQQVDGYTF